These T cell receptor beta chains were read from a single sample in a study of blood T cell repertoires in COVID-19. Assay used: immunoSEQ multiplex PCR; TCRdb lists only in-frame clones, some missing. The sample holds 210,000 or so clones, 70% to 90% seen once. The sequenced material came from peripheral blood. These receptors originate from a woman aged 40 to 50 with acute or convalescent COVID-19. Each CDR3 is given with its conserved first and last residue. D genes are given only for firm matches. Only part of the rows carry a size: once, few, many, or a class if the clone is expanded.

D gene	V gene	clone size	J gene	CDR3 length	CDR3 protein	CDR3 DNA
NA	TRBV30	NA	TRBJ2-2	14	CAWRWPLRSGELFF	TGTGCCTGGAGGTGGCCATTGAGGAGCGGGGAGCTGTTTTTT
NA	TRBV25-1	NA	TRBJ1-6	15	CASSGRANYNSPLHF	TGTGCCAGCAGTGGCCGCGCTAATTATAATTCACCCCTCCACTTT
NA	TRBV2	NA	TRBJ1-6	16	CASSEYGARSNSPLHF	TGTGCCAGCAGCGAATATGGGGCCCGGAGCAATTCACCCCTCCACTTT
NA	TRBV4-1	NA	TRBJ2-1	16	CASSPRGLASYNEQFF	TGCGCCAGCAGCCCCAGAGGCCTAGCGTCCTACAATGAGCAGTTCTTC
TRBD1	TRBV14	NA	TRBJ1-2	13	CASSLQGVVGYTF	TGTGCCAGCAGCTTACAGGGGGTAGTCGGCTACACCTTC
NA	TRBV19	NA	TRBJ2-5	12	CASRQGMETQYF	TGTGCCAGTAGGCAGGGAATGGAGACCCAGTACTTC
TRBD1	TRBV30	once	TRBJ1-1	13	CAWSGTGASEAFF	TGTGCCTGGAGTGGGACAGGAGCGTCTGAAGCTTTCTTT
TRBD1	TRBV2	NA	TRBJ2-5	14	CASSGTGGRETQYF	TGTGCCAGCAGTGGGACAGGGGGCCGAGAGACCCAGTACTTC
NA	TRBV10-1	NA	TRBJ2-1	16	CASSESRGTLNNEQFF	TGCGCCAGCAGTGAGTCTAGGGGGACGTTGAACAATGAGCAGTTCTTC
TRBD2	TRBV12-5	once	TRBJ2-3	18	CASGLGRGGPVGTDTQYF	TGTGCTAGTGGTTTGGGACGCGGGGGGCCGGTTGGCACAGATACGCAGTATTTT
NA	TRBV6-5	NA	TRBJ1-1	13	CASCWQVNTEAFF	TGTGCCAGCTGTTGGCAGGTGAACACTGAAGCTTTCTTT
NA	TRBV21-1	NA	TRBJ2-2	17	CASSKDLAGGRTGELFF	TGTGCCAGCAGCAAAGATCTCGCGGGGGGGCGTACCGGGGAGCTGTTTTTT
NA	TRBV2	NA	TRBJ2-1	16	CASSEWGGRTYNEQFF	TGTGCCAGCAGTGAATGGGGGGGGCGGACCTACAATGAGCAGTTCTTC
TRBD1	TRBV6-5	NA	TRBJ1-2	14	CASSPNQGGYGYTF	TGTGCCAGCAGTCCAAACCAGGGGGGCTATGGCTACACCTTC
TRBD1	TRBV6-5	NA	TRBJ1-2	13	CASSYSRGLGYTF	TGTGCCAGCAGTTACTCCAGGGGGTTAGGCTACACCTTC
TRBD1	TRBV9	NA	TRBJ1-1	14	CASSVSDRANEAFF	TGTGCCAGCAGCGTATCGGACAGGGCTAATGAAGCTTTCTTT
NA	TRBV2	once	TRBJ1-6	13	CATRRHSDSPLHF	TGTGCCACCCGTCGCCATAGTGATTCACCCCTCCACTTT
NA	TRBV5-6	NA	TRBJ2-3	15	CASSLVGGSTDTQYF	TGTGCCAGCAGCTTGGTTGGGGGGAGCACAGATACGCAGTATTTT
TRBD2	TRBV7-2	once	TRBJ2-5	16	CASSSANSGGGVTQYF	TGTGCCAGCAGCTCAGCCAATAGCGGGGGGGGTGTTACCCAGTACTTC
NA	TRBV25-1	once	TRBJ1-4	17	CASSSTLHFATNEKLFF	TGTGCCAGCAGTAGCACTCTCCATTTTGCAACTAATGAAAAACTGTTTTTT
TRBD2	TRBV24-1	NA	TRBJ2-1	14	CATGAAGGYNEQFF	TGTGCCACCGGCGCGGCGGGGGGCTACAATGAGCAGTTCTTC
NA	TRBV2	NA	TRBJ2-1	15	CASSTDTSSYNEQFF	TGTGCCAGCAGTACCGACACGAGCTCCTACAATGAGCAGTTCTTC
NA	TRBV29-1	NA	TRBJ1-1	13	CSVDRRGGTEAFF	TGCAGCGTTGACAGAAGGGGGGGCACTGAAGCTTTCTTT
NA	TRBV2	few	TRBJ1-2	15	CASRGAGRRLYGYTF	TGTGCCAGCAGAGGCGCGGGACGGAGGCTCTATGGCTACACCTTC